What follows are 14 T cell receptor beta chains derived from one specimen sequenced in a study of T cell responses to AZD1222 COVID-19 vaccine. Method: immunoSEQ multiplex PCR; TCRdb's copy keeps in-frame clones and lacks some. The sample records roughly 170,000 clones, almost 90% being singletons. Here the sequenced sample was peripheral blood, taken on day 0 of AZD1222 vaccination. Source of these receptors: an adult in good health.

The V and J genes are TRBV5-6 and TRBJ2-1; D is perhaps TRBD1 (6 bases). Trimming left V 2 bases short and J 8 bases short, with 11 bases between. This CDR3 is built from 13 residues. Germline CDR1 and CDR2: SGHDT and YYEEEE. The CDR3 sequence is CASSFWGRDEQFF. The CDR3 DNA follows: TGTGCCAGCAGCTTTTGGGGGCGGGATGAGCAGTTCTTC.

The chain recombines TRBV10-3 with TRBJ2-3; 9 bases map to TRBD2. Germline CDR1 is ENHRY and CDR2 is SYGVKD. This CDR3 comprises 16 residues. J was trimmed by 2 bases and V by 2 bases; bases with no gene match: 5. In DNA, the CDR3 is TGTGCCATCAGTGAGACGGTAGCGGGAGACACAGATACGCAGTATTTT. This sequence encodes CAISETVAGDTDTQYF.

A single count supports this clone. This chain joins TRBV6-1 and TRBJ2-5, with D tentatively TRBD2 (5 bases). The germline gives CDR1 MNHNS, CDR2 SASEGT. CDR3 length equals 16 residues. Trimming removed 2 bases from V and 5 bases from J, with 18 bases in between. Here the CDR3 reads CASSELTIGSGETQYF. In DNA form, the CDR3 reads TGTGCCAGCAGTGAACTGACTATAGGGAGTGGGGAGACCCAGTACTTC.

The chain couples TRBV24-1 to TRBJ2-5; possibly TRBD1 for D (5 bases). Germline V gene sequence: CDR1 KGHDR, CDR2 SFDVKD. V was trimmed by 7 bases and J by 5 bases, leaving 22 bases between them. This CDR3 region has 16 residues. CDR3 protein: CATSTPDTRAGETQYF. The CDR3 region has the DNA TGTGCCACCAGCACTCCGGACACCCGGGCTGGGGAGACCCAGTACTTC.

This chain links TRBV2 with TRBJ2-5, with TRBD2 matching over 13 bases. The germline V gene encodes CDR1 SNHLY and CDR2 FYNNEI. This CDR3 region has 16 residues. After removal of 4 bases from V and 2 bases from J, the junction contained 4 bases not matched to a gene. CDR3 bases: TGTGCCAGCAGTGGACCGGGACTAGCGGGGCAAGAGACCCAGTACTTC. This codes for CASSGPGLAGQETQYF.

The chain has TRBV7-2 and TRBJ1-1; D is unclear. CDR3 length: 15 amino acids. The germline V gene encodes CDR1 SGHTA and CDR2 FQGNSA. Deletions cut 2 bases from V and 0 bases from J, with 10 bases between. The CDR3 is CASSLIGFLNTEAFF. The CDR3 DNA reads as TGTGCCAGCAGCTTAATAGGGTTCCTGAACACTGAAGCTTTCTTT.

J is TRBJ2-3 and V is TRBV6-5; 12 bases are shared with TRBD1. J gave up 6 bases and V 2 bases, and 6 bases lay outside the gene matches. CDR1 and CDR2 (germline): MNHEY, SVGAGI. The CDR3 spans 16 residues. CDR3 DNA sequence: TGTGCCAGCAGTTACCCGGGACAGGGGGCAGGGGATACGCAGTATTTT. This sequence encodes CASSYPGQGAGDTQYF.

In this sample, this clone turned up once. The chain has TRBV7-3 and TRBJ2-3; D remains ambiguous. The V gene's germline CDR1 is SGHTA and CDR2 FQGTGA. The CDR3 is 15 amino acids. V lost 2 bases to trimming and J lost 1 base, with 10 bases between them. For the CDR3, the DNA is TGTGCCAGCAGCTTATATGGCGTACGCACAGATACGCAGTATTTT. This encodes CASSLYGVRTDTQYF.

The chain uses TRBV6-5 and TRBJ2-1, with a weak D call TRBD2 (5 bases). V lost 8 bases and J 2 bases, leaving 10 bases between the germline ends. In germline, CDR1 is MNHEY, CDR2 SVGAGI. This CDR3 is built from 13 residues. The CDR3 DNA is TGTGCCAGCGGAACGGAGGCCTACAATGAGCAGTTCTTC. Translation: CASGTEAYNEQFF.

The chain is built from TRBV7-3 and TRBJ1-5; no definite D call. V was clipped by 1 base and J by 7 bases, with 11 bases between them. The germline V gene encodes CDR1 SGHTA and CDR2 FQGTGA. The CDR3 loop spans 14 amino acids. The chain's CDR3 is CASSLNGVGQPQHF. DNA for the CDR3: TGTGCCAGCAGCTTAAACGGGGTCGGACAGCCCCAGCATTTT.

J is TRBJ2-5 and V is TRBV4-2; 10 bases map to TRBD2. J lost 5 bases, V lost 2 bases, and 8 bases had no gene match. CDR1 LGHNA and CDR2 YNFKEQ come from the germline V gene. The CDR3 is 16 residues long. This chain's CDR3 is CASSQNVAGGGETQYF. As DNA, the CDR3 is TGTGCCAGCAGCCAAAACGTAGCGGGGGGCGGGGAGACCCAGTACTTC.

The rearrangement links TRBV7-9 to TRBJ2-1; TRBD2 agrees at 8 bases. Per the germline V gene, CDR1 is SEHNR and CDR2 is FQNEAQ (reference sequence). The V gene end was trimmed by 5 bases and the J gene end by 6 bases; junction bases not matched to a gene: 12. The CDR3 length is 16 residues. CDR3 loop: CASSPRNGGGLNEQFF. CDR3 sequence (DNA): TGTGCCAGCAGCCCACGCAACGGGGGGGGCCTCAATGAGCAGTTCTTC. The entire variable domain, with the rest obtained from reference TRBV7-9 and TRBJ2-1, is as follows: DTGVSQNPRHKITKRGQNVTFRCDPISEHNRLYWYRQTLGQGPEFLTYFQNEAQLEKSRLLSDRFSAERPKGSFSTLEIQRTEQGDSAMYLCASSPRNGGGLNEQFFGPGTRLTVL.

This sequence joins TRBV3-1 (or the pseudogene TRBV3-2) and TRBJ2-1, with TRBD2 matching 8 bases. Germline-derived CDR1 and CDR2 are LGHDT and YNNKEL (reference sequence). CDR3 length: 16 residues. The V and J ends lost 0 bases and 7 bases, in that order; junction bases with no gene match: 8. The DNA for the CDR3 is TGTGCCAGCAGCCAAGATCCAGCGGGGGCTATTAATGAGCAGTTCTTC. Translating gives CASSQDPAGAINEQFF.

The chain has TRBV3-1 (or the pseudogene TRBV3-2) and TRBJ2-2; D unclear. The germline V gene has CDR1 LGHDT and CDR2 YNNKEL (reference sequence). Deletions cut 1 base from V and 6 bases from J, with 9 bases between. The CDR3 consists of 14 residues. CDR3 nucleotide sequence: TGTGCCAGCAGCCAAGGTGAATATCCCGGGGAGCTGTTTTTT. Residues: CASSQGEYPGELFF.